This T cell receptor beta chain stems from a study of siplizumab effects on memory and regulatory T cells. Study findings and constraints: Confirmatory evidence of suppressive function in proliferating siplizumab-culture Tregs was not obtained. Unstimulated subsets captured only a minor fraction of alloreactive clones.

Regarding this clone: Its antigen is unidentified.

Here immunoSEQ multiplex PCR was the method, and the copy in TCRdb shows in-frame clones only, minus some. The data show 85,000 to 95,000 clones, approximately 95% seen once. Germline-derived CDR1 and CDR2 are SGHTA and FQGNSA. This CDR3 contains 14 residues. Trimming pared 2 bases from V and 3 bases from J, leaving 11 bases between. The chain recombines TRBV7-2 with TRBJ2-7, with D hard to call. Sequencing was done on a sample of non-Treg CD4+ T cells sorted from blood. This clonotype was obtained from a human donor in good health. The CDR3 region has the DNA TGTGCCAGCAGCTTATTGGGCAGAAGCTACGAGCAGTACTTC. Residues: CASSLLGRSYEQYF. Based on the CDR3 plus reference TRBV7-2 and TRBJ2-7, the full variable domain is GAGVSQSPSNKVTEKGKDVELRCDPISGHTALYWYRQSLGQGLEFLIYFQGNSAPDKSGLPSDRFSAERTGGSVSTLTIQRTQQEDSAVYLCASSLLGRSYEQYFGPGTRLTVT.